Below, 20 T cell receptor beta chains from the same sample are listed, as sequenced in a study of CD8 T cells in ankylosing spondylitis. TCRdb analysed the 5' RACE reads with MiXCR anew, one entry per CDR3 protein. This repertoire shows tens of thousands of distinct CDR3 sequences, more than 25% found once; its top ten account for less than 55%. What was sequenced was synovial fluid, either unsorted or a sorted T cell fraction (not recorded which). Source of these receptors: a male donor with ankylosing spondylitis.

The table lists this clonotype with many counts. V gene TRBV13 combines with J gene TRBJ1-3; D ambiguous. The CDR3 contains 16 residues. The germline V and J ends were trimmed by 1 base and 0 bases, with 10 bases remaining between them. CDR1 is PRHDT and CDR2 is FYEKMQ in the germline V gene (reference sequence). The CDR3 is CASSLEGNPSGNTIYF. The CDR3 region has the DNA TGTGCCAGCAGCTTAGAGGGTAACCCCTCTGGAAACACCATATATTTT.

The chain recombines TRBV12-3 or TRBV12-4 with TRBJ2-7; D is perhaps TRBD1 or TRBD2 (5 bases each). The CDR3 sequence is 13 residues long. V shed 3 bases and J shed 3 bases, with 9 bases lying between them. CDR3 nucleotide sequence: TGTGCCAGCAGTTTGGGACCTTTCTACGAGCAGTACGTC. Its protein is CASSLGPFYEQYV.

This clonotype was recorded at least ten times. The gene calls are TRBV16 and TRBJ1-5; no firm D call. The CDR3 has 15 amino acids. Germline assignment: CDR1 KGHSY and CDR2 FQNENV. Trimming pared 4 bases from V and 5 bases from J, leaving 15 bases between. CDR3 sequence: CASSPIMAGDQPQHF. CDR3 DNA sequence: TGTGCCAGCAGCCCCATCATGGCAGGCGATCAGCCCCAGCATTTT.

This clonotype was picked up many times. This chain uses TRBV10-3 with TRBJ2-1; 9 bases align to TRBD2. This CDR3 contains 18 residues. Germline-derived CDR1 and CDR2 are ENHRY and SYGVKD. V lost 0 bases, J lost 7 bases, and 13 bases stayed unmatched. For the CDR3, the DNA is TGTGCCATCAGTGAGTCGCCTCAGGGTAGCGGGAGTTTGAATGAGCAGTTCTTC. This encodes CAISESPQGSGSLNEQFF.

Written as DNA, the CDR3 is TGTGCCAGCAGCGCCTCCTCCACTAGCGGGCGACCTTTCTACGAGCAGTACTTC. Encoded protein: CASSASSTSGRPFYEQYF. The rearrangement uses TRBV9 and TRBJ2-7; 9 positions agree with TRBD2. CDR3 length equals 18 residues. Germline assignment: CDR1 SGDLS and CDR2 YYNGEE. The V and J ends lost 3 bases and 3 bases, in that order; junction bases with no gene match: 16.

The CDR3 spells CASSSTGSNTEAFF. DNA for the CDR3: TGTGCCAGCAGCTCGACAGGGTCGAACACTGAAGCTTTCTTT. J is TRBJ1-1 and V is TRBV7-9; 7 bases are a match to TRBD1. The V and J ends lost 4 bases and 1 base, in that order; junction bases with no gene match: 3. The length of the CDR3 is 14 residues. The germline V gene encodes CDR1 SEHNR and CDR2 FQNEAQ (reference sequence).

The chain employs TRBV3-1 and TRBJ1-2; D is undetermined. This CDR3 spans 14 amino acids. Germline V lookup: CDR1 LGHDT, CDR2 YNNKEL (reference sequence). V gave up 1 base and J gave up 7 bases, with 13 bases separating them. The DNA for the CDR3 is TGTGCCAGCAGCCAAGCTACAGCGCGAACTGGCTACACCTTC. It specifies CASSQATARTGYTF.

V usage is TRBV4-1 and J usage is TRBJ2-2; a possible D gene is TRBD2 (5 bases). The CDR3 runs to 15 residues. Germline V lookup: CDR1 MGHRA, CDR2 YSYEKL. With 1 base removed from V and 8 bases from J, the gap between germline ends came to 14 bases. CDR3 loop: CASSQGLGESGELFF. For the CDR3, the DNA is TGCGCCAGCAGCCAAGGTCTGGGAGAAAGTGGGGAGCTGTTTTTT.

The chain couples TRBV29-1 to TRBJ2-1; D is unresolved. The germline gives CDR1 SQVTM, CDR2 ANQGSEA. V lost 6 bases, J lost 7 bases, and 19 bases lay in between. The CDR3 sequence is 14 residues long. The CDR3 loop reads CSVERSDGPNEQFF. The CDR3 bases are TGCAGCGTCGAGAGATCGGACGGCCCGAATGAGCAGTTCTTC.

There are a few counts of this clonotype. Here the CDR3 reads CASIGPPGYGYTF. The CDR3 DNA sequence: TGTGCCAGCATTGGCCCTCCGGGGTATGGCTACACCTTC. The chain carries TRBV12-3 or TRBV12-4 and TRBJ1-2; no clear D. The CDR3 is 13 amino acids. The ends were cut back, 7 bases at V and 5 bases at J, with 14 bases in the middle.

This clonotype occurred many times. The gene calls are TRBV27 and TRBJ2-6; no definite D call. The CDR3 length is 16 residues. The germline V gene encodes CDR1 MNHEY and CDR2 SMNVEV (reference sequence). Trimming took 4 bases from V and 0 from J, leaving 10 bases between them. In DNA form, the CDR3 reads TGTGCCAGCAGTTCGCCTACACTCTCTGGGGCCAACGTCCTGACTTTC. This translates into CASSSPTLSGANVLTF.

This clonotype was observed at least ten times. J is TRBJ1-1 and V is TRBV14; unclear D gene. Germline V gene data show CDR1 as SGHDN and CDR2 as FVKESK. Trimming took off 3 bases at V and 5 bases at J, with 10 bases between the two ends. The CDR3 is 13 residues long. The CDR3 region has the DNA TGTGCCAGCAGCCAGACTTCGGGTACTGAAGCTTTCTTT. It yields the protein CASSQTSGTEAFF.

This clonotype was detected a few times. This sequence joins TRBV15 and TRBJ2-1, with a possible D match to TRBD1 (6 bases). Germline V gives CDR1 LNHNV, CDR2 YYDKDF (reference sequence). The CDR3 is 18 amino acids. V was pared by 1 base and J by 2 bases, with 18 bases between. CDR3 loop: CATSRAPAAAGAYNEQFF. The CDR3 DNA is TGTGCCACCAGCAGAGCCCCGGCGGCAGCAGGGGCCTACAATGAGCAGTTCTTC. Variable domain in full (rest from reference TRBV15 and TRBJ2-1): DAMVIQNPRYQVTQFGKPVTLSCSQTLNHNVMYWYQQKSSQAPKLLFHYYDKDFNNEADTPDNFQSRRPNTSFCFLDIRSPGLGDTAMYLCATSRAPAAAGAYNEQFFGPGTRLTVL.

The chain carries TRBV21-1 and TRBJ2-7; TRBD1 reflects the table's D call only, with no check against the DNA. TRBV21-1 is marked as a pseudogene. This CDR3 comprises 15 residues. The CDR3 DNA reads as TGTGCCAGCAGCAAAGGTAGGGACAAGAACTACGAGCAGTACGTC. Its translation: CASSKGRDKNYEQYV.

V and J are TRBV7-8 and TRBJ2-7; D is uncertain. The CDR3 runs 14 residues. The V end was cut by 1 base, the J end by 0 bases, with 7 bases between. Germline values: CDR1 SGHVS, CDR2 FQNEAQ. The DNA for the CDR3 is TGTGCCAGCAGCTTAGGGGCACGCTCCTACGAGCAGTACGTC. Amino acid sequence: CASSLGARSYEQYV.

J is TRBJ1-5 and V is TRBV7-2; 10 nucleotides agree with TRBD1. The germline CDR1 and CDR2 sequences are SGHTA and FQGNSA. The V gene end was trimmed by 6 bases and the J gene end by 7 bases; junction bases not matched to a gene: 9. This CDR3 has 15 amino acids. This chain's CDR3 is CASSYGTGVLQPQHF. CDR3 bases: TGTGCCAGCAGTTACGGGACAGGGGTCTTGCAGCCCCAGCATTTT.

The sample holds a few counts of this clonotype. This sequence joins TRBV29-1 and TRBJ1-2; D gene uncertain. There are 11 residues in the CDR3. The V end lost 7 bases, the J end lost 6 bases, and 12 bases lay between the germline ends. The germline gives CDR1 SQVTM, CDR2 ANQGSEA. The CDR3 nucleotides read TGCAGCGCTCGGACCGCGGATGGCTACACCTTC. Residues: CSARTADGYTF.

This clonotype appeared a few times. This sequence joins TRBV7-9 and TRBJ2-1; weak D call: TRBD1 (6 bases). V was trimmed by 5 bases and J by 10 bases, leaving 18 bases between them. This CDR3 is 14 amino acids long. In germline, CDR1 is SEHNR, CDR2 FQNEAQ (reference sequence). The DNA of the CDR3 is TGTGCCAGCAGCCCGGGGACATTTCTCATCGAGCAGTTCTTC. Protein product: CASSPGTFLIEQFF.

This clonotype has just a few counts. This chain connects TRBV13 to TRBJ2-3, with TRBD2 matching over 9 bases. V lost 3 bases and J lost 0; bases outside the gene matches: 10. Germline lookup yields CDR1 PRHDT and CDR2 FYEKMQ (reference sequence). The CDR3 is made up of 18 amino acids. The CDR3 loop reads CASSFPSGDETSTDTQYF. CDR3 bases: TGTGCCAGCAGCTTCCCTAGCGGGGATGAGACTAGCACAGATACGCAGTATTTT.

CDR3 bases: TGTGCCAGCAGCTTAGGCTCGGGAGGGCAGGAAGGTGGCTACACCTTC. The encoded protein is CASSLGSGGQEGGYTF. The chain has TRBV13 and TRBJ1-2; D gene uncertain. V was shortened by 0 bases and J by 7 bases, with 18 bases between the two germline ends. This CDR3 contains 16 residues. In germline, CDR1 is PRHDT, CDR2 FYEKMQ (reference sequence).